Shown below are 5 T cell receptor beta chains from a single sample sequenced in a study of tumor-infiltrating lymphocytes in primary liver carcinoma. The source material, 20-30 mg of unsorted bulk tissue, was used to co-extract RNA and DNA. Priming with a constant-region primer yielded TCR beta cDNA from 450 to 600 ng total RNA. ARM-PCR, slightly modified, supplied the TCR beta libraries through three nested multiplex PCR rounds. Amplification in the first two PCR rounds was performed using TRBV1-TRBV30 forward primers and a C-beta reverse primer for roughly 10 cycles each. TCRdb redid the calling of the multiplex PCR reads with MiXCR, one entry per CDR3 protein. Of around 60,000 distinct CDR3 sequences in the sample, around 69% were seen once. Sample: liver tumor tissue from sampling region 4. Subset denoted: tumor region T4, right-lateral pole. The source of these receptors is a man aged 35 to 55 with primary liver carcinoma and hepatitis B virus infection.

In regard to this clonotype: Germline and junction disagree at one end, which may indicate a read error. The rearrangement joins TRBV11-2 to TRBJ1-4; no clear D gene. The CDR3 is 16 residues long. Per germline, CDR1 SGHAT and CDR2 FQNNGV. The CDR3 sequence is CASNKTPGGSDEILFF. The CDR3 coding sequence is TGTGCCAGCAACAAGACTCCAGGAGGATCAGATGAAATACTGTTTTTT.

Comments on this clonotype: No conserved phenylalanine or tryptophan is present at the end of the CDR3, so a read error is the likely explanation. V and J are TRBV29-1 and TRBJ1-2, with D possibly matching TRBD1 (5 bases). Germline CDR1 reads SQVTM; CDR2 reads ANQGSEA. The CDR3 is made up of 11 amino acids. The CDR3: CSVVAGNGYTL. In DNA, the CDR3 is TGCAGCGTTGTGGCAGGGAATGGATACACCCTC.

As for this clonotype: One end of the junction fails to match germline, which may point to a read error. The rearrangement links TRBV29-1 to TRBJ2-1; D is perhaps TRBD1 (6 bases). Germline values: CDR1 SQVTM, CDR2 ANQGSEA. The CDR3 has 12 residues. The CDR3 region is CSVTGDYDEQLF. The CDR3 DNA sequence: TGCAGCGTGACAGGTGACTACGATGAGCAGCTCTTC.

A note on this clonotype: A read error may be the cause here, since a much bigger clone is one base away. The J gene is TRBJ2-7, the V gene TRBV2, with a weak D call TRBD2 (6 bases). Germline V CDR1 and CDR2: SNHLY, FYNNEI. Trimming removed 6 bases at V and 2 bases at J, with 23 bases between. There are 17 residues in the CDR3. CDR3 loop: CASRGTGAAAATYEQYF. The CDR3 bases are TGTGCCAGCAGGGGGACTGGCGCGGCAGCTGCTACCTACGAGCAGTACTTC.

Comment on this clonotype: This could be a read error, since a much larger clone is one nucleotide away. Here the CDR3 reads CASSPFTHYQETQYF. CDR3 coding DNA: TGTGCCAGTAGCCCCTTTACTCACTACCAAGAGACCCAGTACTTC. The chain recombines TRBV11-2 with TRBJ2-5; D gene ambiguous. The CDR3 loop spans 15 amino acids. The ends were cut back, 9 bases at V and 0 bases at J, with 17 bases in the middle. Germline V gene lookup returns CDR1 SGHAT and CDR2 FQNNGV. Combining the CDR3 with reference TRBV11-2 and TRBJ2-5 gives the whole variable domain EAGVAQSPRYKIIEKRQSVAFWCNPISGHATLYWYQQILGQGPKLLIQFQNNGVVDDSQLPKDRFSAERLKGVDSTLKIQPAKLEDSAVYLCASSPFTHYQETQYFGPGTRLLVL.